These 10 T cell receptor beta chains were all obtained from the same sample, sequenced in a study of beta chain features in type 1 diabetes. Study outcomes and limitations: Moderate but significant shortening of TCRB CDR3s was recorded in all four CD4+ subsets from Type 1 diabetes patients.

What these receptors recognize is not known. As every portion of the isolated RNA was reverse transcribed, the sequencing read expressed TCRB transcripts. The protocol was immunoSEQ multiplex PCR, while the TCRdb copy is restricted to in-frame clones and leaves out a portion. The sample shows fewer than 400,000 clones, 9.3% of them seen only once. Input material: central memory CD4+ T cells from blood. These receptor sequences come from a man aged 30-40 years with type 1 diabetes.

The J gene is TRBJ2-1, the V gene TRBV5-1; the D is unclear. In germline, CDR1 is SGHRS, CDR2 YFSETQ. V shed 0 bases and J shed 9 bases, with 13 bases lying between them. The CDR3 loop spans 14 amino acids. CDR3 coding DNA: TGCGCCAGCAGCTTGGGGGCCCTTTTGGGTGAGCAGTTCTTC. Translating gives CASSLGALLGEQFF.

Comment on this clone: A junction end diverges from the germline sequence, so it may reflect a read error. V and J are TRBV7-2 and TRBJ2-1, with D perhaps TRBD2 (7 bases). CDR1 SGHTA and CDR2 FQGNSA come from the germline V gene. CDR3 length: 13 residues. The CDR3 loop is CASSEQHEGGPLF. CDR3 DNA sequence: TGTGCCAGCAGCGAACAGCACGAGGGGGGGCCTCTCTTC.

This chain uses TRBV11-2 with TRBJ2-7; 7 bases are a match to TRBD1. The length of the CDR3 is 15 residues. The V segment lost 1 base and the J segment 1 base; nucleotides outside the gene matches: 4. Per germline, CDR1 SGHAT and CDR2 FQNNGV. CDR3 loop: CASSLVHRGSYEQYF. In nucleotides, the CDR3 is TGTGCCAGCAGCTTAGTCCACAGGGGTTCCTACGAGCAGTACTTC.

This chain connects TRBV7-9 to TRBJ2-3; TRBD2 is a possible D gene (5 bases). Germline CDR1 and CDR2: SEHNR and FQNEAQ (reference sequence). The CDR3 sequence is 17 residues long. V shed 4 bases and J shed 0 bases, with 17 bases lying between them. The CDR3 protein is CASSSTISGTSTDTQYF. As DNA, the CDR3 is TGTGCCAGCAGCTCGACCATCAGCGGAACTAGCACAGATACGCAGTATTTT. The whole variable domain, remainder taken from reference TRBV7-9 and TRBJ2-3, is DTGVSQNPRHKITKRGQNVTFRCDPISEHNRLYWYRQTLGQGPEFLTYFQNEAQLEKSRLLSDRFSAERPKGSFSTLEIQRTEQGDSAMYLCASSSTISGTSTDTQYFGPGTRLTVL.

The chain carries TRBV9 and TRBJ2-3; D is tentatively TRBD1 or TRBD2 (5 bases each). Germline V gene lookup returns CDR1 SGDLS and CDR2 YYNGEE. The CDR3 contains 16 residues. V gave up 0 bases and J gave up 1 base, with 12 bases separating them. Written as DNA, the CDR3 is TGTGCCAGCAGCGTAGGCTATAGGGACGGCACAGATACGCAGTATTTT. As protein: CASSVGYRDGTDTQYF.

The chain links TRBV4-2 to TRBJ2-2; no clear D. CDR1 is LGHNA and CDR2 is YNFKEQ in the germline V gene. The V gene lost 1 base and the J gene lost 7 bases, with 10 bases spanning the gap. There are 14 residues in the CDR3. Here the CDR3 DNA reads TGTGCCAGCAGCCAAGGACATGACGGCGGGGAGCTGTTTTTT. Its translation is CASSQGHDGGELFF.

V usage is TRBV7-2 and J usage is TRBJ1-5; D gene ambiguous. V lost 5 bases and J 3 bases, leaving 5 bases between the germline ends. The CDR3 contains 12 residues. Germline V gene sequence: CDR1 SGHTA, CDR2 FQGNSA. CDR3 coding DNA: TGTGCCAGCAGCGGGATCAATCAGCCCCAGCATTTT. Its protein product is CASSGINQPQHF.

This clone was recorded many times. The chain carries TRBV4-3 and TRBJ1-2, with 7 nucleotides matching TRBD1. Germline CDR1 is LGHNA and CDR2 is YSLEER. CDR3 length: 16 residues. Unmatched junction bases numbered 12, after V lost 4 bases and J lost 4 bases. The CDR3 loop reads CASSLTKAGTAYGYTF. DNA of the CDR3: TGCGCCAGCAGCCTAACAAAAGCCGGGACAGCCTATGGCTACACCTTC.

This clone was detected only a few times. V is TRBV7-2 and J is TRBJ1-2; D is possibly TRBD1 (6 bases). Germline CDR1 reads SGHTA; CDR2 reads FQGNSA. CDR3 length: 17 amino acids. The ends were cut back, 5 bases at V and 6 bases at J, with 25 bases in the middle. The DNA for the CDR3 is TGTGCCAGCAGCCTCCTAGGGGGTAGGGCCCCAAGGGATGGCTACACCTTC. The encoded protein is CASSLLGGRAPRDGYTF.

Remarks on this clone: With a much larger clone just one base away, this may be a read error. Other DNA sequences of this sample code for an identical CDR3. V usage is TRBV7-9 and J usage is TRBJ2-5, with D hard to call. This CDR3 region has 12 residues. Per the germline V gene, CDR1 is SEHNR and CDR2 is FQNEAQ (reference sequence). The V end lost 0 bases, the J end lost 2 bases, and 1 base lay between the germline ends. Here the CDR3 reads CASSLAQETQYF. CDR3 DNA: TGTGCCAGCAGCTTAGCACAAGAGACCCAGTACTTC.